These T cell receptor beta chains were read from a single sample in a study of blood T cell repertoires in COVID-19. TCRdb keeps only in-frame clones here, not all; method: immunoSEQ multiplex PCR. The table lists some 390,000 clones, roughly 86% of them singletons. Sequencing input: PBMCs or T cells enriched from blood (not recorded which). All receptors derive from a woman in her 30s who had recovered from COVID-19. Both conserved end residues are part of each CDR3. The D gene is left open where the match is weak.

>TRBJ1-2|TRBV11-2|.
CASTPQGSDYGYTF
TGTGCCAGCACCCCCCAGGGGTCGGACTATGGCTACACCTTC
>TRBJ1-6|TRBV5-5|.
CASSLMRGSSYNSPLHF
TGTGCCAGCAGCTTGATGAGGGGGAGCTCCTATAATTCACCCCTCCACTTT
>TRBJ1-4|TRBV6-5|.
CASRVFRSTNEKLFF
TGTGCCAGCAGGGTCTTCAGATCAACTAATGAAAAACTGTTTTTT
>TRBJ1-1|TRBV29-1|.
CSVEDYGRGSTEAFF
TGCAGCGTTGAGGACTACGGGAGGGGGAGTACTGAAGCTTTCTTT
>TRBJ2-7|TRBV4-2|.
CASSPVGSSYEQYF
TGTGCCAGCAGCCCGGTGGGGAGCTCCTACGAGCAGTACTTC
>TRBJ2-2|TRBV10-3|TRBD2
CAISDRGGFLLNTGELFF
TGTGCCATCAGTGACCGGGGGGGGTTCCTTTTGAACACCGGGGAGCTGTTTTTT
>TRBJ2-1|TRBV10-1|TRBD2
CASRASGIDEQFF
TGCGCCAGTCGGGCTAGCGGGATCGATGAGCAGTTCTTC
>TRBJ2-5|TRBV18|.
CASSPIKSGQETQYF
TGTGCCAGCTCACCGATTAAATCGGGGCAAGAGACCCAGTACTTC
>TRBJ2-5|TRBV5-4|TRBD2
CASSPGRRGGTETQYF
TGTGCCAGCAGCCCGGGGAGGCGGGGGGGCACTGAGACCCAGTACTTC
>TRBJ1-2|TRBV9|.
CASSVDSVVWGGYGYTF
TGTGCCAGCAGCGTAGATTCGGTAGTGTGGGGGGGCTATGGCTACACCTTC
>TRBJ1-1|TRBV10-3|.
CAISEDTLNTEAFF
TGTGCCATCAGTGAGGACACCCTGAACACTGAAGCTTTCTTT
>TRBJ1-1|TRBV14|.
CASSQVGVEAFF
TGTGCCAGCAGCCAAGTTGGCGTGGAGGCTTTCTTT
>TRBJ2-5|TRBV5-1|.
CASSLAQVGYQETQYF
TGCGCCAGCAGCTTGGCTCAAGTCGGGTACCAAGAGACCCAGTACTTC
>TRBJ2-5|TRBV5-1|TRBD2
CASSLDLELGLAETQYF
TGCGCCAGCAGCTTGGACCTGGAACTGGGACTAGCAGAGACCCAGTACTTC
>TRBJ1-2|TRBV5-5|.
CASSLAGMRGYTF
TGTGCCAGCAGCTTGGCGGGGATGAGGGGCTACACCTTC
>TRBJ1-2|TRBV20-1|.
CSAFDSNGYTF
TGCAGTGCTTTCGACTCTAATGGCTACACCTTC
>TRBJ2-3|TRBV27|TRBD2
CASRRGLSNTDTQYF
TGTGCCAGCAGGCGGGGACTATCCAACACAGATACGCAGTATTTT
>TRBJ2-2|TRBV24-1|TRBD1
CATSDPGTGLFGELFF
TGTGCCACCAGTGATCCCGGGACAGGATTGTTCGGGGAGCTGTTTTTT
>TRBJ2-6|TRBV18|.
CASSLTGPLFSGANVLTF
TGTGCCAGCTCGCTTACAGGGCCCCTCTTCTCTGGGGCCAACGTCCTGACTTTC
>TRBJ2-3|TRBV5-6|.
CASRPFGGGTDTQYF
TGTGCCAGCAGACCTTTTGGGGGAGGAACAGATACGCAGTATTTT
>TRBJ2-6|TRBV30|.
CAWSPHSSGANVLTF
TGTGCCTGGAGTCCACATTCCTCTGGGGCCAACGTCCTGACTTTC
>TRBJ1-2|TRBV28|.
CASRSYGYTF
TGTGCCAGCAGGAGCTATGGCTACACCTTC
>TRBJ2-7|TRBV27|TRBD1
CASSLSTGGQYEQYF
TGTGCCAGCAGTTTATCGACAGGGGGACAATACGAGCAGTACTTC